This TCR beta chain was captured by sequencing in a study of cytomegalovirus exposure and HLA in healthy donors. Study overall: The 100 to 150 validation repertoires, a later analysis reported, used the same platform as the 600 to 850 repertoires from the first cohort. Points from the study as a whole: Cytomegalovirus association was listed for 164 TCR beta chains. The CMV antigen specificity of a few CMV-associated chains was confirmed through in vitro analysis.

The donors were part of the validation cohort of 95 to 150 subjects. That cohort was separate from the first cohort, which comprised 500 to 700 subjects. V shed 7 bases and J shed 0 bases, with 9 bases lying between them. From germline, CDR1 is SEHNR and CDR2 FQNEAQ (reference sequence). The CDR3 spans 14 residues. For this clone: The target antigen is unknown.

Sequencing was performed with immunoSEQ multiplex PCR; in TCRdb, only in-frame clones are kept and a portion is missing. The repertoire holds tens of thousands of clones, about 93% seen once, with 1.1% in the top ten. This chain uses TRBV7-9 with TRBJ1-4; D is unresolved. The sequencing input was PBMCs. This TCR came from a woman under 40 in good health and CMV-seropositive. The chain's CDR3 is CASTQIATNEKLFF. The DNA for the CDR3 is TGTGCCAGCACCCAAATAGCAACTAATGAAAAACTGTTTTTT.